A single sample is the source of the 18 T cell receptor beta chains below, sequenced in a study of shared clonotypes between healthy human individuals. Measured with immunoSEQ multiplex PCR; TCRdb has only the in-frame clones, and not every one. In the table there are some 2,100,000 clones, approximately 95% of which are singletons. The sample comprised naive CD4+ T cells sorted from blood. Subset indicated: CD45RA+ positively selected. All receptors derive from a man aged 18 to 29 in good health.

The chain has TRBV2 and TRBJ1-1, with D tentatively TRBD1 (5 bases). Per germline, CDR1 SNHLY and CDR2 FYNNEI. The CDR3 loop spans 13 amino acids. V lost 4 bases and J lost 5, with 11 bases in between. Here the CDR3 reads CASSVERGTEAFF. CDR3 nucleotides: TGTGCCAGCAGTGTAGAAAGGGGAACTGAAGCTTTCTTT.

The chain recombines TRBV7-2 with TRBJ1-2, with D possibly TRBD1 on 5 matching bases. CDR3 length: 13 amino acids. Per germline, CDR1 SGHTA and CDR2 FQGNSA. The V end was cut by 5 bases, the J end by 1 base, with 8 bases between. Here the CDR3 reads CASSTQGNYGYTF. CDR3 nucleotide sequence: TGTGCCAGCAGCACCCAGGGTAACTATGGCTACACCTTC.

The chain carries TRBV6-5 and TRBJ2-7, with D maybe TRBD2 (6 bases). Looked up from germline, CDR1 is MNHEY and CDR2 is SVGAGI. Trimming left V 6 bases short and J 2 bases short, with 14 bases between. The CDR3 is made up of 14 amino acids. The CDR3 DNA reads as TGTGCCAGCAGCCCGGGGGATGGGCCCTACGAGCAGTACTTC. The encoded protein is CASSPGDGPYEQYF.

The V and J genes are TRBV28 and TRBJ1-5, with D maybe TRBD1 (6 bases). V was clipped by 4 bases and J by 11 bases, with 9 bases between them. Germline CDR1 MDHEN, CDR2 SYDVKM. The CDR3 is made up of 11 amino acids. CDR3 coding DNA: TGTGCCAGCAGTTCCCCAGGGGCCCAGCATTTT. Protein: CASSSPGAQHF.

Notes on this clone: Additional DNA sequences in this sample encode the identical CDR3. The V call is TRBV20-1, the J call TRBJ1-2; D not resolved. The CDR3 totals 11 residues. Trimming shortened V by 5 bases and J by 8 bases, and 12 bases separated the two germline ends. In germline, CDR1 is DFQATT, CDR2 SNEGSKA (reference sequence). The CDR3 loop reads CSAPGDGGYTF. CDR3 DNA sequence: TGCAGTGCTCCAGGAGACGGCGGCTACACCTTC.

This sequence joins TRBV5-1 and TRBJ2-7; 12 bases align to TRBD2. The junction had 4 bases not matched to a gene; V was cut back by 4 bases and J by 2 bases. The CDR3 is 15 amino acids. Germline lookup yields CDR1 SGHRS and CDR2 YFSETQ. The CDR3 loop is CASSPRTSGAYEQYF. The CDR3 DNA reads TGCGCCAGCAGCCCCAGGACTAGCGGGGCCTACGAGCAGTACTTC.

This chain links TRBV18 with TRBJ1-1, with a tentative D call TRBD1 (5 bases). CDR3 length: 13 residues. The germline V and J ends were trimmed by 0 bases and 5 bases, with 7 bases remaining between them. Germline V gene data show CDR1 as KGHSH and CDR2 as LQKENI. In DNA, the CDR3 is TGTGCCAGCTCACCACCGAAGGGGACTGAAGCTTTCTTT. This gives the protein CASSPPKGTEAFF.

The gene calls are TRBV7-9 and TRBJ2-7, with D maybe TRBD1 (5 bases). The CDR3 runs to 15 residues. CDR1 is SEHNR and CDR2 is FQNEAQ in the germline V gene (reference sequence). With 4 bases removed from V and 2 bases from J, the gap between germline ends came to 15 bases. CDR3 sequence reads: CASSSRQLGTYEQYF. CDR3 DNA: TGTGCCAGCAGCTCGAGACAGCTAGGGACCTACGAGCAGTACTTC. The full variable domain, its missing parts supplied by reference TRBV7-9 and TRBJ2-7, is DTGVSQNPRHKITKRGQNVTFRCDPISEHNRLYWYRQTLGQGPEFLTYFQNEAQLEKSRLLSDRFSAERPKGSFSTLEIQRTEQGDSAMYLCASSSRQLGTYEQYFGPGTRLTVT.

In its sample, this clone was seen once. The V and J genes are TRBV2 and TRBJ2-1; D ambiguous. V was shortened by 1 base and J by 5 bases, with 6 bases between the two germline ends. Germline V CDR1 and CDR2: SNHLY, FYNNEI. The CDR3 sequence is 13 residues long. The CDR3 bases are TGTGCCAGCAGTGAAGTTTTTAACAATGAGCAGTTCTTC. Translation gives CASSEVFNNEQFF.

The CDR3 nucleotides are TGTGCCTGGAGCAAGTTTAGCGGGGCCCCCCGAGGCTATGAGCAGTTCTTC. Its protein product is CAWSKFSGAPRGYEQFF. This sequence joins TRBV30 and TRBJ2-1, with TRBD2 matching 8 bases. The CDR3 has 17 residues. V shed 3 bases and J 8 bases; nucleotides not matched to a gene: 18. Germline loops: CDR1 GTSNPN, CDR2 SVGIG (reference sequence).

The V gene is TRBV9, the J gene TRBJ1-3; 7 bases agree with TRBD1. This CDR3 comprises 18 residues. Looked up from germline, CDR1 is SGDLS and CDR2 is YYNGEE. The ends lost 0 bases at V and 0 bases at J; junction bases unmatched: 9. In nucleotides, the CDR3 is TGTGCCAGCAGCGTAGGTTGGGACAGCATAGACTCTGGAAACACCATATATTTT. Amino acid sequence: CASSVGWDSIDSGNTIYF. Full variable domain (outside the CDR3, taken from reference TRBV9 and TRBJ1-3): DSGVTQTPKHLITATGQRVTLRCSPRSGDLSVYWYQQSLDQGLQFLIQYYNGEERAKGNILERFSAQQFPDLHSELNLSSLELGDSALYFCASSVGWDSIDSGNTIYFGEGSWLTVV.

V usage is TRBV30 and J usage is TRBJ1-1; no clear D gene. Trimming cost V 1 base and J 4 bases, with 16 bases left between them. The CDR3 has 15 amino acids. The germline CDR1 and CDR2 sequences are GTSNPN and SVGIG (reference sequence). The CDR3 loop is CAWSGGKILVTEAFF. The DNA for the CDR3 is TGTGCCTGGAGTGGAGGAAAGATATTGGTCACTGAAGCTTTCTTT.

The V and J genes are TRBV28 and TRBJ1-1; tentative D call: TRBD1 (5 bases). CDR1 is MDHEN and CDR2 is SYDVKM in the germline V gene. The CDR3 is 14 residues long. The V end was cut by 7 bases, the J end by 2 bases, with 14 bases between. The CDR3 sequence: CASTFKGINTEAFF. For the CDR3, the DNA is TGTGCCAGCACCTTTAAGGGGATCAACACTGAAGCTTTCTTT.

This chain joins TRBV14 and TRBJ1-1, with D unclear. Germline loops: CDR1 SGHDN, CDR2 FVKESK. The CDR3 extends over 15 amino acids. The V and J ends lost 2 bases and 1 base respectively, with 11 bases between them. The CDR3 here is CASSQWTKKNTEAFF. DNA of the CDR3: TGTGCCAGCAGCCAATGGACCAAAAAGAACACTGAAGCTTTCTTT.

The CDR3 nucleotides are TGTGCCAGCAGCCCAGGACAGGGAAAAGAGACCCAGTACTTC. Protein: CASSPGQGKETQYF. The genes are TRBV25-1 and TRBJ2-5; TRBD1 aligns across 8 bases. Germline CDR1 and CDR2: MGHDK and SYGVNS. The CDR3 is made up of 14 amino acids. Losses at the gene ends were 6 bases for V and 3 bases for J; bases not matched to a gene: 6.

The chain couples TRBV27 to TRBJ1-1, with 12 bases that match TRBD1. Germline V CDR1 and CDR2: MNHEY, SMNVEV (reference sequence). Trimming at V came to 5 bases and at J to 0 bases, leaving 4 bases not matched to a gene. The CDR3 covers 16 residues. The CDR3, as DNA: TGTGCCAGCAGTCGCGGGACAGGGGGCATGAACACTGAAGCTTTCTTT. Amino acid sequence: CASSRGTGGMNTEAFF.

The rearrangement uses TRBV7-2 and TRBJ2-3; D perhaps matches TRBD2 (5 bases). The germline V gene has CDR1 SGHTA and CDR2 FQGNSA. V dropped 5 bases and J dropped 4 bases, with 10 bases sitting between them. The CDR3 runs 13 residues. CDR3 DNA: TGTGCCAGCAGCCGGGGTGGATCAGATACGCAGTATTTT. This gives the protein CASSRGGSDTQYF.

This clone was observed a single time. V gene TRBV5-1 combines with J gene TRBJ1-1; 8 bases line up with TRBD1. The germline V gene encodes CDR1 SGHRS and CDR2 YFSETQ. There are 16 residues in the CDR3. The trim removed 1 base at V and 4 bases at J, leaving 9 bases unmatched. CDR3 sequence reads: CASSLSTGGLGTEAFF. The CDR3 DNA is TGCGCCAGCAGCTTGTCCACAGGGGGATTGGGCACTGAAGCTTTCTTT.